This T cell receptor beta chain was profiled in a study of T cells after yellow fever vaccination. General observations from the study: Overall, a small share of clonotypes was seen in both CD4 and CD8 compartments.

This clonotype has a count of ten or more. Its antigen is unknown. Each CDR3 protein is one row after TCRdb ran MiXCR on the 5' RACE reads. The sample comprises around 250,000 distinct CDR3 sequences, around 7% of which are singletons, and approximately 0.85% rests with the top ten. The source material was CD4+ T cells sorted from PBMCs, sampled 15 days after the yellow fever booster vaccination. This receptor was identified in a man aged 30-40 years who received the YFV17D yellow fever vaccine.

The CDR3 DNA reads as TGTGCCACCAGTGATTACGTCACAGATACGCAGTATTTT. Its protein is CATSDYVTDTQYF. This chain connects TRBV24-1 to TRBJ2-3; D not resolved. The CDR3 length is 13 residues. Per germline, CDR1 KGHDR and CDR2 SFDVKD. Trimming cost V 2 bases and J 2 bases, with 4 bases left between them.